This T cell receptor (beta chain) was captured in a study of spatial heterogeneity in lung cancer. Indicated time point: sample taken at primary tumor resection. Whole RNA from tumor, nontumor lung or frozen PBMC was sequenced unsorted. Judged by abundance, this clonotype is medium-sized (0.01 to 0.1%). This CDR3 contains 14 residues. J gave up 9 bases and V 7 bases, and 13 bases lay outside the gene matches. The V gene's germline CDR1 is MDHEN and CDR2 SYDVKM. One entry per CDR3 protein results from TCRdb running MiXCR on the 5' RACE reads. The sample carries 48,000 or so distinct CDR3 sequences, approximately 5.3% recorded once.

The sequencing used PBMCs, collected at surgery. The V gene is TRBV28, the J gene TRBJ2-5, with 8 positions matching TRBD2. This TCR derives from a male donor with early-stage non-small cell lung cancer. Here the CDR3 reads CASIPGLAPEAQYF. In DNA form, the CDR3 reads TGTGCCAGCATACCAGGACTAGCTCCTGAAGCCCAGTACTTC.